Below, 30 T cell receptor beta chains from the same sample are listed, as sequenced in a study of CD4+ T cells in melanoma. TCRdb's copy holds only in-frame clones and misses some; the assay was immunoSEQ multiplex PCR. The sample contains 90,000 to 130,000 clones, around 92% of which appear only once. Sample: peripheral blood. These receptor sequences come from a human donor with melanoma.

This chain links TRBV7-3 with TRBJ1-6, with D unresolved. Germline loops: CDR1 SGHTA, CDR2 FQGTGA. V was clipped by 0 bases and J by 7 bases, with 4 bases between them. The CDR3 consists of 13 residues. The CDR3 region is CASSLTLNSPLHF. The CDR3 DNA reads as TGTGCCAGCAGCTTAACTCTAAATTCACCCCTCCACTTT.

The CDR3 DNA is TGTGCCAGCAGCTTGGGATTCTTGAACACTGAAGCTTTCTTT. Its protein is CASSLGFLNTEAFF. The chain has TRBV5-6 and TRBJ1-1; D is undetermined. V gave up 0 bases and J gave up 0 bases, with 6 bases separating them. Germline assignment: CDR1 SGHDT and CDR2 YYEEEE. The length of the CDR3 is 14 residues.

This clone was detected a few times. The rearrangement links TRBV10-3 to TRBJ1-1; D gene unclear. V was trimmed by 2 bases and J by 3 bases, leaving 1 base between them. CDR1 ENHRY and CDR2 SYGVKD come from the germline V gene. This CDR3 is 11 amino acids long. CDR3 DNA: TGTGCCATCAGTGAGGACACTGAAGCTTTCTTT. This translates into CAISEDTEAFF.

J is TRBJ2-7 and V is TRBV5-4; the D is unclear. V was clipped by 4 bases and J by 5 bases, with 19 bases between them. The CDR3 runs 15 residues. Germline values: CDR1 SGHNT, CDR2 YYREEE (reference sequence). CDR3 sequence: CASSRSRPPVNEQYF. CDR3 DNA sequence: TGTGCCAGCAGCCGAAGTAGGCCTCCGGTCAACGAGCAGTACTTC.

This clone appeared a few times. CDR3 bases: TGCAGCTTCTGGGTCGGGGTGAACACTGAAGCTTTCTTT. Translating gives CSFWVGVNTEAFF. This sequence joins TRBV29-1 and TRBJ1-1; no firm D call. The V gene lost 8 bases and the J gene lost 0 bases, with 13 bases spanning the gap. The germline V gene encodes CDR1 SQVTM and CDR2 ANQGSEA. The CDR3 contains 13 residues.

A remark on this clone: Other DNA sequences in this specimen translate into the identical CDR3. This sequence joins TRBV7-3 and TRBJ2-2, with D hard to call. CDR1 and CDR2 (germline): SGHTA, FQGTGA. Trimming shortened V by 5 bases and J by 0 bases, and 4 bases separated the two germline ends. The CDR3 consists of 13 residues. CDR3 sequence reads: CASSRTNTGELFF. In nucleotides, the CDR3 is TGTGCCAGCAGCCGAACGAACACCGGGGAGCTGTTTTTT.

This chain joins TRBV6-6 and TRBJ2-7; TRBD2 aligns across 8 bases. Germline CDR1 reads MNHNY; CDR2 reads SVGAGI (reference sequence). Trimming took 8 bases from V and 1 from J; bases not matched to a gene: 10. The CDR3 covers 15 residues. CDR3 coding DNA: TGTGCCAGCTTACCCGCGGGGGGCCGGTCCTACGAGCAGTACTTC. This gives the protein CASLPAGGRSYEQYF.

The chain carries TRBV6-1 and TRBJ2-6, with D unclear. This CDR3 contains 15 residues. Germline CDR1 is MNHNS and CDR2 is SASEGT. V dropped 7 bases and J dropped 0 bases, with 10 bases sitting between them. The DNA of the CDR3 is TGTGCCAGCAAAGCAGAAAGCTCTGGGGCCAACGTCCTGACTTTC. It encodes CASKAESSGANVLTF.

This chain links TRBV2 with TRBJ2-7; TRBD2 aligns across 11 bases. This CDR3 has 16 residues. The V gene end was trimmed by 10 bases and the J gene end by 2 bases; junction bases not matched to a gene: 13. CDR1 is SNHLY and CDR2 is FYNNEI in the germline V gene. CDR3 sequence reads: CAIGGTGTSGPYEQYF. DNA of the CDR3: TGTGCCATCGGGGGAACCGGGACTAGCGGCCCCTACGAGCAGTACTTC.

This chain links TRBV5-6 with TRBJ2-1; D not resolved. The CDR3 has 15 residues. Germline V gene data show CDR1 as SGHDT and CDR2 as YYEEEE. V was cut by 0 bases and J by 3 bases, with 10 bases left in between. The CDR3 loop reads CASSLVVVGYNEQFF. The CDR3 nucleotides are TGTGCCAGCAGCTTGGTGGTAGTCGGCTACAATGAGCAGTTCTTC.

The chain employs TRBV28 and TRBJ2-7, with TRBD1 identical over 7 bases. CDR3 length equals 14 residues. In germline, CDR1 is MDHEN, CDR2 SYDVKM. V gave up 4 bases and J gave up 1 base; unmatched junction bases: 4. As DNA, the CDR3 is TGTGCCAGCAGTTCCGGGACAGCGTCCTACGAGCAGTACTTC. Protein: CASSSGTASYEQYF.

CDR3 residues: CASSIGQGPSYEQYF. As DNA, the CDR3 is TGTGCCAGTAGTATAGGGCAGGGACCTTCCTACGAGCAGTACTTC. The chain uses TRBV19 and TRBJ2-7; D possibly matches TRBD1 or TRBD2 (5 bases each). Trimming left V 1 base short and J 1 base short, with 11 bases between. The CDR3 extends over 15 amino acids. Germline V gene lookup returns CDR1 LNHDA and CDR2 SQIVND (reference sequence).

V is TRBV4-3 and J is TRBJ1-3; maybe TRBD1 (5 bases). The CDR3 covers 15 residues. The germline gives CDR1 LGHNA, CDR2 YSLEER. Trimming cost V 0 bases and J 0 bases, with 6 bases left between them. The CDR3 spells CASSQDDSSGNTIYF. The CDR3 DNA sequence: TGCGCCAGCAGCCAAGATGACAGCTCTGGAAACACCATATATTTT.

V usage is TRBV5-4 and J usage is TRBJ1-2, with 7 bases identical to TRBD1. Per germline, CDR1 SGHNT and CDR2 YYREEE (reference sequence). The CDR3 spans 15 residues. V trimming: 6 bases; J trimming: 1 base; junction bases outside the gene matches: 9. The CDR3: CASIVIWTGNYGYTF. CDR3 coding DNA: TGTGCCAGCATCGTGATTTGGACAGGTAACTATGGCTACACCTTC. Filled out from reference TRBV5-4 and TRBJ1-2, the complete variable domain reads ETGVTQSPTHLIKTRGQQVTLRCSSQSGHNTVSWYQQALGQGPQFIFQYYREEENGRGNFPPRFSGLQFPNYSSELNVNALELDDSALYLCASIVIWTGNYGYTFGSGTRLTVV.

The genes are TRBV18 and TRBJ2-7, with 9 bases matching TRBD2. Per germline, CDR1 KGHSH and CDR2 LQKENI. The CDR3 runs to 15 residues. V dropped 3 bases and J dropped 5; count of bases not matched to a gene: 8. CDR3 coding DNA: TGTGCCAGCTCACCTGCGGGCGGGAGGGCTAACGAGCAGTACTTC. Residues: CASSPAGGRANEQYF.

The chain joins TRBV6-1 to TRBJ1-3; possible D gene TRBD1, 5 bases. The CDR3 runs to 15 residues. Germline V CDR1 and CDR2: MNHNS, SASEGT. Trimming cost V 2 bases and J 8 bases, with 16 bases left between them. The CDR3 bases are TGTGCCAGCAGTGAATCGTCCGCCGGGGGGGACACCATATATTTT. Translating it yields CASSESSAGGDTIYF.

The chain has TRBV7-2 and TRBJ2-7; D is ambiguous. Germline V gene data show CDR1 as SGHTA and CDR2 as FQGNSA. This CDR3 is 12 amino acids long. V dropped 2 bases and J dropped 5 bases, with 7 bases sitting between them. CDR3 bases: TGTGCCAGCAGCTTATTTGGGGACGAGCAGTACTTC. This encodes CASSLFGDEQYF.

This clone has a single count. As DNA, the CDR3 is TGTGCCAGCACCCCAGGACTCGCCTACAATGAGCAGTTCTTC. It specifies CASTPGLAYNEQFF. The rearrangement links TRBV19 to TRBJ2-1, with TRBD2 as a possible D gene (5 bases). Germline CDR1 reads LNHDA; CDR2 reads SQIVND (reference sequence). CDR3 size: 14 residues. Trimming took off 9 bases at V and 2 bases at J, with 14 bases between the two ends.

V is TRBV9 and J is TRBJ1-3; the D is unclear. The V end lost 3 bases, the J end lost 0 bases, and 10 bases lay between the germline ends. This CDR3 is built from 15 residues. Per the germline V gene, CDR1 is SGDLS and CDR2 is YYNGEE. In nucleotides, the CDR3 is TGTGCCAGCAGCGAGGCACCCCGCTCTGGAAACACCATATATTTT. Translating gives CASSEAPRSGNTIYF.

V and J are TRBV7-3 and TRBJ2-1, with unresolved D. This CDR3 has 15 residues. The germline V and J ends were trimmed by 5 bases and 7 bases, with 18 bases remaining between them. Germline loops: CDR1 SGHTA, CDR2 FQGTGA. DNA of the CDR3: TGTGCCAGCAGCCCCCAGGTTGATAGAAGGAATGAGCAGTTCTTC. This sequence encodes CASSPQVDRRNEQFF.

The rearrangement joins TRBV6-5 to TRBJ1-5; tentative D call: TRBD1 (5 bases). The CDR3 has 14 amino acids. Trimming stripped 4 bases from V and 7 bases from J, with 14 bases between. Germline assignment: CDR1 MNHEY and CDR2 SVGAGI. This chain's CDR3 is CASSSGLLTQPQHF. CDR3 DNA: TGTGCCAGCAGTTCAGGGCTCCTGACCCAGCCCCAGCATTTT.

The CDR3 here is CASSPSGGRVDTQYF. The CDR3 DNA sequence: TGTGCCAGCAGCCCGAGTGGCGGGAGAGTTGATACGCAGTATTTT. The chain links TRBV7-9 to TRBJ2-3; the match to TRBD2 covers 7 bases. J gave up 6 bases and V 5 bases, and 11 bases lay outside the gene matches. The CDR3 runs 15 residues. Germline V gene data show CDR1 as SEHNR and CDR2 as FQNEAQ (reference sequence). The complete variable domain, with remaining parts taken from reference TRBV7-9 and TRBJ2-3, reads DTGVSQNPRHKITKRGQNVTFRCDPISEHNRLYWYRQTLGQGPEFLTYFQNEAQLEKSRLLSDRFSAERPKGSFSTLEIQRTEQGDSAMYLCASSPSGGRVDTQYFGPGTRLTVL.

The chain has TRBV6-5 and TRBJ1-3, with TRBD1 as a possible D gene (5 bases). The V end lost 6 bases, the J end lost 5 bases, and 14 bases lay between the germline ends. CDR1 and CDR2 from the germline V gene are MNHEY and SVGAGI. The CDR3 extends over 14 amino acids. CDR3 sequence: CASSRLDSRNTIYF. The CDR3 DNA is TGTGCCAGCAGCCGGTTAGACAGCAGAAACACCATATATTTT.

Here the CDR3 DNA reads TGCGCCAGCAGCCAAGACTTAATAGCACCATACAATGAGCAGTTCTTC. Its translation is CASSQDLIAPYNEQFF. The chain carries TRBV4-3 and TRBJ2-1; the D is unclear. Looked up from germline, CDR1 is LGHNA and CDR2 is YSLEER. The V and J ends lost 0 bases and 4 bases respectively, with 13 bases between them. The CDR3 is 16 residues long.

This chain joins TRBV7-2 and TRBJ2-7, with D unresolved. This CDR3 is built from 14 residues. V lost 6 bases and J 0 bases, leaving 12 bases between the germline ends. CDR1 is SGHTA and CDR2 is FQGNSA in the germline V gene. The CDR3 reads CASSARHRSYEQYF. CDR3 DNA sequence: TGTGCCAGCAGTGCGAGACACCGCTCCTACGAGCAGTACTTC.

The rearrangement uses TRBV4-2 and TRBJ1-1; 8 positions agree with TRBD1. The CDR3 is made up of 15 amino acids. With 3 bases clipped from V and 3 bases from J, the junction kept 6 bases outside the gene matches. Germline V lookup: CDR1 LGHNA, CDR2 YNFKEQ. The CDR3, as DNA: TGTGCCAGCAGCCAGCCGGACAGGGCTGACACTGAAGCTTTCTTT. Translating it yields CASSQPDRADTEAFF.

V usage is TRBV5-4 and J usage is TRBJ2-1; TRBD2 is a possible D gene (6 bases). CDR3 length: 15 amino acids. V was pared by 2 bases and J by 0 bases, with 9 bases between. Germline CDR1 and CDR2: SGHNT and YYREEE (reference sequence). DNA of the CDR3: TGTGCCAGCAGCTTTGGGGGGAACTCCTACAATGAGCAGTTCTTC. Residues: CASSFGGNSYNEQFF.

In DNA form, the CDR3 reads TGTGCCACCACAGGGACAACTAATGAAAAACTGTTTTTT. The encoded protein is CATTGTTNEKLFF. The chain is built from TRBV19 and TRBJ1-4; a possible D gene is TRBD1 (6 bases). This CDR3 has 13 residues. CDR1 and CDR2 from the germline V gene are LNHDA and SQIVND (reference sequence). V shed 10 bases and J shed 0 bases, with 9 bases lying between them.

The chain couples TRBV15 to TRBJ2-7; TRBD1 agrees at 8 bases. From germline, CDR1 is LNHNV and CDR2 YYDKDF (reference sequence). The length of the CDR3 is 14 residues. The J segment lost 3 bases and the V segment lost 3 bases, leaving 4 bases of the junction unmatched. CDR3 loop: CATSSTGQGYEQYF. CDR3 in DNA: TGTGCCACCAGCAGCACCGGACAGGGCTACGAGCAGTACTTC.

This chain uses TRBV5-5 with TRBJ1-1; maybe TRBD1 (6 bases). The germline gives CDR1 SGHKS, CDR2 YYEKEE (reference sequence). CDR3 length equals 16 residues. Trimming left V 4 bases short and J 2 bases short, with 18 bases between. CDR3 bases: TGTGCCAGCAGCATCTCCGACAGGAGTGGAAACACTGAAGCTTTCTTT. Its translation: CASSISDRSGNTEAFF.